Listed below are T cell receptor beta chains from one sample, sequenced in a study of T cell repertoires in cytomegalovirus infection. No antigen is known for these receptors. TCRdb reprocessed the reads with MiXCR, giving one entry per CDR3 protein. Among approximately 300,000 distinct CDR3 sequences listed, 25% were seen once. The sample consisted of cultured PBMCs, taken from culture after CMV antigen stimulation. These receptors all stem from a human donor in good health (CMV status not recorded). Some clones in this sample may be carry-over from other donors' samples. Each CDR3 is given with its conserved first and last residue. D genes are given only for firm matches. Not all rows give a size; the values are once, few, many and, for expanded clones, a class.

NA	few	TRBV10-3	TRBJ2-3	CAISESTSTDTQYF	TGTGCCATCAGTGAGTCTACTAGCACAGATACGCAGTATTTT
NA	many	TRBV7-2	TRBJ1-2	CASSPRPGFHYGYTF	TGTGCCAGCAGTCCCCGGCCCGGTTTTCACTATGGCTACACCTTC
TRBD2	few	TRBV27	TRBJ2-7	CASSRTAGGSYEQYF	TGTGCCAGCAGTCGCACAGCGGGAGGGTCCTACGAGCAGTACTTC
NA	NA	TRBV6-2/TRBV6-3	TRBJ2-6	CASTPWERGSGANVLTF	TGTGCCAGCACCCCCTGGGAAAGAGGATCTGGGGCCAACGTCCTGACTTTC
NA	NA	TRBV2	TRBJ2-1	CASPIDRGNEQFF	TGTGCCAGCCCCATCGACCGTGGCAATGAGCAGTTCTTC
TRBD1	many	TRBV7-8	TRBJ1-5	CASSPRTGWNGQPQHF	TGTGCCAGCAGCCCGCGGACAGGGTGGAATGGACAGCCCCAGCATTTT
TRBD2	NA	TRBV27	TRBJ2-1	CASSLRTRLLYNEQFF	TGTGCCAGCAGTTTACGGACTAGGCTGCTCTACAATGAGCAGTTCTTC
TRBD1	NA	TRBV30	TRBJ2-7	CAWRLRDRGGEQYF	TGTGCCTGGAGACTCCGGGACAGGGGCGGCGAGCAGTACTTC
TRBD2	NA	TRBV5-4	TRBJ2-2	CASNSGGDTGELFF	TGTGCCAGCAATAGCGGGGGTGACACCGGGGAGCTGTTTTTT
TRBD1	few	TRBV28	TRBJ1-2	CASSLMGTNRGHGYTF	TGTGCCAGCAGTTTAATGGGGACGAACAGGGGTCATGGCTACACCTTC
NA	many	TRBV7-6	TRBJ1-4	CASSLVRITTTNEKLFF	TGTGCCAGCAGCTTAGTCCGAATTACAACAACTAATGAAAAACTGTTTTTT
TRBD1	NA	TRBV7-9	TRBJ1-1	CASRRTRGRTEAFF	TGTGCCAGCAGGCGGACCAGGGGGCGAACTGAAGCTTTCTTT
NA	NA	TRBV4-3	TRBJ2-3	CASSQEKFRTPDTQYF	TGCGCCAGCAGCCAAGAAAAGTTCCGGACCCCAGATACGCAGTATTTT
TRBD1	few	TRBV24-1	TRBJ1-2	CATSDRGQNYGYTF	TGTGCCACCAGTGACCGGGGACAGAACTATGGCTACACCTTC
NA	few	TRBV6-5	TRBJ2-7	CASSYRQGTYEQYF	TGTGCCAGCAGTTACCGGCAGGGTACCTACGAGCAGTACTTC
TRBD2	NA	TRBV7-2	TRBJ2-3	CASSFLAGESDTQYF	TGTGCCAGCAGCTTTCTAGCGGGAGAATCAGATACGCAGTATTTT
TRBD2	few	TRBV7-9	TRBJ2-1	CASSLGTRNEQFF	TGTGCCAGCAGCTTGGGGACTAGAAATGAGCAGTTCTTC
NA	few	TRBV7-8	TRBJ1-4	CASSFAPDAEKLFF	TGTGCCAGCAGCTTCGCCCCGGACGCTGAAAAACTGTTTTTT
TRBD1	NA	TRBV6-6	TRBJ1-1	CASSYKGQLLNEAFF	TGTGCCAGCAGTTACAAGGGACAGCTCCTGAATGAAGCTTTCTTT
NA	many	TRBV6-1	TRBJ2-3	CASSETFRVRGTDTQYF	TGTGCCAGCAGTGAAACGTTCCGGGTCAGAGGGACAGATACGCAGTATTTT
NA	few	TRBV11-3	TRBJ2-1	CASSSRGLLEQFF	TGTGCCAGCAGCTCGCGGGGACTCCTCGAGCAGTTCTTC
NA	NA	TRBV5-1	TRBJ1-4	CASSRTASTNEKLFF	TGCGCCAGCAGCCGGACAGCTTCAACTAATGAAAAACTGTTTTTT
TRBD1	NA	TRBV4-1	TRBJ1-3	CASSQEGQISSGNTIYF	TGCGCCAGCAGCCAAGAGGGACAGATAAGCTCTGGAAACACCATATATTTT
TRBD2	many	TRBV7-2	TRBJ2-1	CASSPSGRANEQFF	TGTGCCAGCAGCCCTAGCGGGAGGGCCAATGAGCAGTTCTTC
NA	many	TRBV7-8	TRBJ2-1	CASSFTSYNEQFF	TGTGCCAGCAGCTTCACCTCCTACAATGAGCAGTTCTTC
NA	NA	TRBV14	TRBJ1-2	CASSPLTGSPSNYGYTF	TGTGCCAGCAGCCCTTTGACAGGCTCACCTTCTAACTATGGCTACACCTTC
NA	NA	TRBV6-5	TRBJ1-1	CASSYGYSSEAFF	TGTGCCAGCAGTTACGGGTACTCCTCTGAAGCTTTCTTT
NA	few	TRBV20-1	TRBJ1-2	CSAFNSDNGINGYTF	TGCAGTGCCTTCAATTCGGACAATGGGATTAATGGCTACACCTTC
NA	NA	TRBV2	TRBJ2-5	CASSLYKSYQETQYF	TGTGCCAGCAGCCTTTACAAGTCGTACCAAGAGACCCAGTACTTC
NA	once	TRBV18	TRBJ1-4	CASSPDISNEKLFF	TGTGCCAGCTCACCCGACATATCGAATGAAAAACTGTTTTTT
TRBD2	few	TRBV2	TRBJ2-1	CASTGPGTSGSNEQFF	TGTGCCAGCACCGGACCGGGGACTAGCGGGAGCAATGAGCAGTTCTTC
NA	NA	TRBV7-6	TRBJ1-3	CASSLFPANSGNTIYF	TGTGCCAGCAGCTTGTTCCCAGCTAACTCTGGAAACACCATATATTTT
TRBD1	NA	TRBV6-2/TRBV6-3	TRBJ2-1	CASSLTGVGQFF	TGTGCCAGCAGCTTGACAGGGGTTGGGCAGTTCTTC
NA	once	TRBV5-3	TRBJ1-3	CASTWGGNSGNTIYF	TGTGCCAGCACCTGGGGGGGCAACTCTGGAAACACCATATATTTT
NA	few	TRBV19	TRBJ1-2	CATYGTNYGYTF	TGTGCCACATACGGCACTAACTATGGCTACACCTTC
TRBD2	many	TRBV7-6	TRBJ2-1	CASRPTSGSFDEQFF	TGTGCCAGCAGACCTACTAGCGGGAGCTTCGATGAGCAGTTCTTC
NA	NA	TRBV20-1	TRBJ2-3	CSARPDTQYF	TGCAGTGCTCGACCGGATACGCAGTATTTT
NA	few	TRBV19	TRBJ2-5	CASRARNQETQYF	TGTGCCAGTAGGGCGCGAAACCAAGAGACCCAGTACTTC
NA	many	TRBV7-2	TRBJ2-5	CASSTGGGAKTQYF	TGTGCCAGCAGCACCGGTGGGGGGGCGAAGACCCAGTACTTC
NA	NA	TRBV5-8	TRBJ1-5	CASSWPREYSNQPQHF	TGTGCCAGCAGCTGGCCCCGGGAGTATAGCAATCAGCCCCAGCATTTT
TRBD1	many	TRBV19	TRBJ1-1	CASSISRDRGSVGEAFF	TGTGCCAGTAGTATATCCCGGGACAGGGGGTCGGTAGGTGAAGCTTTCTTT
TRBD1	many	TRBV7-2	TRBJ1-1	CASSLTPRGLGGPQNTEAFF	TGTGCCAGCAGCTTAACTCCTAGGGGGCTTGGGGGACCGCAGAACACTGAAGCTTTCTTT
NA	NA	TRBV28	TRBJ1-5	CASTLGIGNQPQHF	TGTGCCAGTACTCTGGGGATCGGCAATCAGCCCCAGCATTTT
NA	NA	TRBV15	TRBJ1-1	CATSTYRVGHTEAFF	TGTGCCACCAGCACCTACAGGGTGGGGCACACTGAAGCTTTCTTT
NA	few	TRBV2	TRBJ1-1	CASTQLGTEAFF	TGTGCCAGCACACAGTTAGGTACTGAAGCTTTCTTT
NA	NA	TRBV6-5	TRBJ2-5	CASTPGRQGRETQYF	TGTGCCAGCACCCCCGGACGGCAGGGACGGGAGACCCAGTACTTC
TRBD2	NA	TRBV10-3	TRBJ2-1	CAISNDAVAGGYNEQFF	TGTGCCATCAGCAACGACGCTGTAGCGGGAGGGTACAATGAGCAGTTCTTC
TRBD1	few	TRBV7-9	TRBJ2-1	CASSKGQGSYNEQFF	TGTGCCAGCAGCAAGGGACAGGGCTCCTACAATGAGCAGTTCTTC
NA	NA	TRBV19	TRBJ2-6	CASSIDQVVGANVLTF	TGTGCCAGTAGTATAGATCAGGTGGTTGGGGCCAACGTCCTGACTTTC
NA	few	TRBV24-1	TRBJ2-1	CATSDAPRRAAYNEQFF	TGTGCCACCAGTGATGCCCCGAGACGGGCTGCCTACAATGAGCAGTTCTTC
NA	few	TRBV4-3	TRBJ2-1	CASSQLTISVGGNEQFF	TGCGCCAGCAGCCAACTCACGATTAGCGTAGGGGGGAATGAGCAGTTCTTC
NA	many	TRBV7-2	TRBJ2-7	CASRTTPNYEQYF	TGTGCCAGCCGTACTACCCCGAACTACGAGCAGTACTTC
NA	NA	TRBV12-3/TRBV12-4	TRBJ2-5	CASSLFTTKGETQYF	TGTGCCAGCAGTTTATTTACTACCAAGGGAGAGACCCAGTACTTC
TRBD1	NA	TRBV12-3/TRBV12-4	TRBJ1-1	CASNNRGNTEAFF	TGTGCCAGCAATAACAGGGGGAACACTGAAGCTTTCTTT
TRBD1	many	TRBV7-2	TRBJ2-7	CASSLRGTGSYEQYF	TGTGCCAGCAGCTTAAGAGGGACAGGGTCGTACGAGCAGTACTTC
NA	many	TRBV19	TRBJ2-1	CASSRLVYNEQFF	TGTGCCAGTAGTCGACTAGTATACAATGAGCAGTTCTTC
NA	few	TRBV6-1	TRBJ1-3	CASSSTAYSGNTIYF	TGTGCCAGCAGTTCGACAGCCTACTCTGGAAACACCATATATTTT
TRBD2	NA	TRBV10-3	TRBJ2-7	CAISGTSYPYEQYF	TGTGCCATCAGCGGGACTAGCTATCCCTACGAGCAGTACTTC
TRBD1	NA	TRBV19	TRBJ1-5	CASSPGTASNQPQHF	TGTGCCAGTAGTCCTGGGACAGCTAGCAATCAGCCCCAGCATTTT
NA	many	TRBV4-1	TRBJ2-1	CASSPRISNNEQFF	TGCGCCAGCAGCCCACGAATAAGCAACAATGAGCAGTTCTTC